This T cell receptor (beta chain) was recorded in a study of glioma-infiltrating T cells. Study-wide points: Above-expected tissue-blood divergence occurred in all gliomas, most in low-grade ones.

This clonotype has just a few counts. Its specificity is unknown. The CDR3 is made up of 13 amino acids. Germline trimming cut 6 bases from V and 2 bases from J; bases unmatched to any gene: 3. Amplification of TCR alpha and beta CDR3 regions from RNA used iRepertoire nested multiplex PCR. For one-step reverse transcription and amplification, 100-400 ng of tissue mRNA or PBMC total RNA was used. TCRdb used MiXCR to reprocess the multiplex PCR reads, holding one entry per CDR3 protein. The data contain around 180,000 distinct CDR3 sequences, around 42% of them seen just once; the ten biggest clones take up around 5.3%.

This sequence was found in a human donor with low-grade glioma or glioblastoma, undergoing nonglioma brain surgery, or in good health (not recorded which). Sample: glioma tissue, nonneoplastic brain tissue, or PBMCs (not recorded which). The chain joins TRBV12-3 or TRBV12-4 to TRBJ2-5; 7 nucleotides agree with TRBD1. The CDR3 protein is CASSGTAQETQYF. In nucleotides, the CDR3 is TGTGCCAGCAGCGGGACAGCACAAGAGACCCAGTACTTC.